Presented here are 12 T cell receptor beta chains from one specimen sequenced in a study of T-cell reconstitution after alpha-beta-depleted transplantation in children. Unique molecular identifiers tagged the TCRbeta library. TCRdb called the PCR reads again in MiXCR, with one record for every CDR3 protein. The data show a few hundred thousand distinct CDR3 sequences, 25% to 30% seen once. The sequences come from PBMCs, collected before TCRalphabeta/CD19-depleted stem cell transplant. The origin of the receptors is a boy less than two years old with Wiskott-Aldrich syndrome, due to receive a stem cell transplant.

This clonotype showed up just a few times. V usage is TRBV5-1 and J usage is TRBJ2-5, with D perhaps TRBD2 (5 bases). Deletions cut 6 bases from V and 2 bases from J, with 17 bases between. CDR3 length: 15 residues. Germline V gene lookup returns CDR1 SGHRS and CDR2 YFSETQ. CDR3 sequence: CASNRRPSWQETQYF. The CDR3 DNA follows: TGCGCCAGCAACCGACGGCCTAGCTGGCAAGAGACCCAGTACTTC.

The sample holds a few counts of this clonotype. The chain employs TRBV5-1 and TRBJ2-3; 8 bases match TRBD2. The CDR3 has 18 amino acids. Trimming removed 1 base from V and 5 bases from J; junction bases left unmatched: 15. Germline CDR1 SGHRS, CDR2 YFSETQ. This CDR3 is CASSLPSVGLAERDTQYF. The CDR3 DNA sequence: TGCGCCAGCAGCTTGCCCAGTGTTGGACTAGCCGAGAGAGATACGCAGTATTTT.

This clonotype was observed a few times. This CDR3 is CATSRARGLAGFLSSYNEQFF. The CDR3 region has the DNA TGTGCCACCAGCAGAGCACGGGGACTAGCGGGATTTTTGAGCTCCTACAATGAGCAGTTCTTC. V usage is TRBV15 and J usage is TRBJ2-1; TRBD2 aligns across 13 bases. The CDR3 has 21 amino acids. V trimming: 1 base; J trimming: 0 bases; junction bases outside the gene matches: 12. From germline, CDR1 is LNHNV and CDR2 YYDKDF (reference sequence).

This clonotype was seen at least ten times. This sequence joins TRBV7-9 and TRBJ2-5; perhaps TRBD1 as D (6 bases). The CDR3 sequence is 14 residues long. The germline V and J ends were trimmed by 6 bases and 0 bases, with 11 bases remaining between them. Germline V gene data show CDR1 as SEHNR and CDR2 as FQNEAQ (reference sequence). The CDR3 spells CASSPGQYQETQYF. CDR3 nucleotides: TGTGCCAGCAGTCCAGGACAGTACCAAGAGACCCAGTACTTC.

CDR3 sequence reads: CASRTSGGYNEQFF. CDR3 in DNA: TGCGCCAGCAGGACTAGCGGGGGCTACAATGAGCAGTTCTTC. This chain links TRBV5-1 with TRBJ2-1; 12 bases are shared with TRBD2. The CDR3 consists of 14 residues. CDR1 is SGHRS and CDR2 is YFSETQ in the germline V gene. The V segment lost 5 bases and the J segment 3 bases; nucleotides outside the gene matches: 0.

The chain links TRBV2 to TRBJ2-5; D call uncertain. Germline V lookup: CDR1 SNHLY, CDR2 FYNNEI. CDR3 length: 13 residues. The V end lost 4 bases, the J end lost 5 bases, and 11 bases lay between the germline ends. CDR3 in amino acids: CASSVGVWETQYF. The CDR3 DNA follows: TGTGCCAGCAGTGTCGGAGTCTGGGAGACCCAGTACTTC.

V gene TRBV20-1 combines with J gene TRBJ2-3; D ambiguous. The CDR3 is 11 residues long. V was pared by 4 bases and J by 6 bases, with 8 bases between. The germline V gene encodes CDR1 DFQATT and CDR2 SNEGSKA (reference sequence). The CDR3 DNA is TGCAGTGCTAATGAATGGGATACGCAGTATTTT. Its translation: CSANEWDTQYF.

This sequence joins TRBV5-1 and TRBJ1-6; 9 bases fit TRBD1. Germline V lookup: CDR1 SGHRS, CDR2 YFSETQ. V gave up 3 bases and J gave up 7 bases; unmatched junction bases: 5. The CDR3 is 15 amino acids. The CDR3 loop is CASSWRTGENSPLHF. DNA of the CDR3: TGCGCCAGCAGCTGGAGGACAGGGGAAAATTCACCCCTCCACTTT.

This clonotype was counted between two and nine times. The rearrangement uses TRBV5-1 and TRBJ2-3, with no clear D. The CDR3 totals 13 residues. V lost 7 bases and J 0 bases, leaving 9 bases between the germline ends. Germline assignment: CDR1 SGHRS and CDR2 YFSETQ. The CDR3 sequence: CASGSRSTDTQYF. CDR3 DNA sequence: TGCGCCAGCGGAAGCCGGAGCACAGATACGCAGTATTTT.

The chain couples TRBV7-2 to TRBJ1-1; TRBD1 is a possible D gene (6 bases). V was pared by 6 bases and J by 4 bases, with 12 bases between. Germline V gives CDR1 SGHTA, CDR2 FQGNSA. There are 13 residues in the CDR3. CDR3 coding DNA: TGTGCCAGCAGGACAGGTCTGGCCACTGAAGCTTTCTTT. It is translated as CASRTGLATEAFF.

Comments on this clonotype: Just one base apart from a much larger clone, this may be a read error. The chain combines TRBV5-1 with TRBJ2-5; D is undetermined. V was clipped by 0 bases and J by 5 bases, with 8 bases between them. Per germline, CDR1 SGHRS and CDR2 YFSETQ. The CDR3 runs to 13 residues. The CDR3 region has the DNA TGCGCCAGCAGCTTGGCTGTTTGGGAGACCCAGTACTTC. Translating it yields CASSLAVWETQYF.

This clonotype was counted only a few times. V gene TRBV15 combines with J gene TRBJ1-1; 7 positions match TRBD1. This CDR3 contains 13 residues. Germline V gene lookup returns CDR1 LNHNV and CDR2 YYDKDF (reference sequence). The ends lost 2 bases at V and 11 bases at J; junction bases unmatched: 8. The CDR3 here is CATSRPETGLAFF. The DNA of the CDR3 is TGTGCCACCAGCAGACCGGAGACAGGGTTGGCTTTCTTT.